This T cell receptor (beta chain) derives from a study of blood T cell repertoires in COVID-19. About the study: COVID-19 samples, acute and convalescent, were from the United States, Italy and Spain. T cells, B-cell-depleted T cells, or PBMCs supplied cDNA or gDNA.

Authors' methods: The authors estimated nucleated cell counts from reference gene primer amplification. The table came from immunoSEQ multiplex PCR; TCRdb's copy has only in-frame clones and leaves some out. That table is the source of V, J and clone size, and D and trimming were worked out from the DNA. The table has fewer than 150,000 clones, around 87% seen once. The germline V gene encodes CDR1 SGHNT and CDR2 YYREEE (reference sequence). With V trimmed by 5 bases and J by 5 bases, 7 bases remained unmatched. CDR3 size: 14 residues. The chain joins TRBV5-4 to TRBJ1-2; 9 bases fit TRBD1. The sequenced sample was peripheral blood. This TCR was sampled from a woman aged 55-69 years with acute or convalescent COVID-19. CDR3 sequence reads: CASRLTGGVYGYTF. CDR3 DNA: TGTGCCAGCAGGTTGACAGGGGGAGTTTATGGCTACACCTTC.